Presented here are 20 T cell receptor beta chains from one specimen sequenced in a study of cytomegalovirus exposure and HLA in healthy donors. The PCR had 60 Vbeta and 13 Jbeta primers. Assay: immunoSEQ multiplex PCR; the TCRdb copy retains only in-frame clones and omits some. The sample has under 85,000 clones; around three quarters are singletons. The sequenced material came from PBMCs. The receptors shown here come from a woman between 35 and 50 years old in good health and CMV-seropositive.

This chain connects TRBV6-1 to TRBJ1-1; 7 positions agree with TRBD1. The V and J ends lost 6 bases and 8 bases, in that order; junction bases with no gene match: 6. Looked up from germline, CDR1 is MNHNS and CDR2 is SASEGT. The CDR3 contains 12 residues. The CDR3 protein is CASRKDRAEAFF. CDR3 nucleotide sequence: TGTGCCAGCAGGAAAGACAGGGCCGAAGCTTTCTTT.

The genes are TRBV7-8 and TRBJ1-2; D might be TRBD1 (6 bases). This CDR3 region has 14 residues. Between the trimmed V and J ends, which lost 3 bases and 2 bases, there was a span of 10 bases. CDR1 is SGHVS and CDR2 is FQNEAQ in the germline V gene. The CDR3 loop reads CASSLPQGNYGYTF. The CDR3 DNA sequence: TGTGCCAGCAGCTTGCCGCAGGGGAACTATGGCTACACCTTC.

J is TRBJ2-7 and V is TRBV29-1; 10 bases line up with TRBD2. The CDR3 consists of 15 residues. Germline CDR1 is SQVTM and CDR2 is ANQGSEA. Trimming cost V 4 bases and J 1 base; bases outside gene matches: 7. The CDR3 sequence: CSVVFPSGGSYEQYF. The CDR3 DNA follows: TGCAGCGTTGTATTCCCTAGCGGGGGTTCCTACGAGCAGTACTTC.

The chain combines TRBV2 with TRBJ2-3; TRBD2 matches 9 bases. V lost 3 bases, J lost 3 bases, and 4 bases stayed unmatched. The germline V gene has CDR1 SNHLY and CDR2 FYNNEI. CDR3 size: 15 residues. The CDR3 here is CASSEVLAGTDTQYF. DNA for the CDR3: TGTGCCAGCAGTGAGGTCCTAGCGGGAACAGATACGCAGTATTTT.

The rearrangement links TRBV29-1 to TRBJ2-7, with 9 bases matching TRBD2. The germline V gene encodes CDR1 SQVTM and CDR2 ANQGSEA. The CDR3 sequence is 13 residues long. V lost 7 bases, J lost 4 bases, and 8 bases stayed unmatched. Here the CDR3 DNA reads TGCAGCGCCAAAGGGACTAGCTCATACGAGCAGTACTTC. It is translated as CSAKGTSSYEQYF.

J is TRBJ2-1 and V is TRBV2, with TRBD2 as a possible D gene (6 bases). The CDR3 covers 16 residues. Germline-derived CDR1 and CDR2 are SNHLY and FYNNEI. Trimming pared 2 bases from V and 4 bases from J, leaving 15 bases between. The CDR3: CASSESLAHKYNEQFF. The CDR3 nucleotides read TGTGCCAGCAGTGAATCTCTAGCGCACAAATACAATGAGCAGTTCTTC.

The chain combines TRBV10-3 with TRBJ2-7; TRBD2 matches 14 bases. This CDR3 is built from 15 residues. The germline gives CDR1 ENHRY, CDR2 SYGVKD. Unmatched junction bases numbered 8, after V lost 6 bases and J lost 7 bases. The DNA for the CDR3 is TGTGCCATCAGCGCGACTAGCGGGGGGGCCGGGGAGCAGTACTTC. Encoded protein: CAISATSGGAGEQYF.

The chain uses TRBV6-4 and TRBJ2-3; 10 nucleotides agree with TRBD2. This CDR3 has 16 amino acids. The junction had 6 bases not matched to a gene; V was cut back by 0 bases and J by 6 bases. Germline-derived CDR1 and CDR2 are MRHNA and SNTAGT. The CDR3 is CASSDSIAGGPDTQYF. DNA of the CDR3: TGTGCCAGCAGTGACTCCATAGCGGGAGGTCCCGATACGCAGTATTTT.

V and J are TRBV9 and TRBJ1-2; 8 bases match TRBD1. V shed 4 bases and J 3 bases; nucleotides not matched to a gene: 5. CDR1 is SGDLS, CDR2 YYNGEE, per germline. This CDR3 spans 14 amino acids. The CDR3 DNA follows: TGTGCCAGCAGCCCAGCGGGACAGGACTATGGCTACACCTTC. This gives the protein CASSPAGQDYGYTF.

The V gene is TRBV28, the J gene TRBJ2-1, with TRBD1 matching 8 bases. Germline trimming cut 2 bases from V and 7 bases from J; bases unmatched to any gene: 10. The CDR3 sequence is 16 residues long. Germline V CDR1 and CDR2: MDHEN, SYDVKM. The CDR3 DNA sequence: TGTGCCAGCAGTTTAAGGACAGGGAGGATGTTTAATGAGCAGTTCTTC. This gives the protein CASSLRTGRMFNEQFF.

This clone was detected only once. The genes are TRBV10-3 and TRBJ1-2; 9 bases map to TRBD1. J gave up 4 bases and V 5 bases, and 5 bases lay outside the gene matches. The CDR3 sequence is 14 residues long. CDR1 ENHRY and CDR2 SYGVKD come from the germline V gene. CDR3 DNA: TGTGCCATCAGTACAGGGGGCGCTGCCTATGGCTACACCTTC. Amino acid sequence: CAISTGGAAYGYTF.

The chain recombines TRBV25-1 with TRBJ2-7, with D perhaps matching TRBD1 (6 bases). The ends were cut back, 1 base at V and 3 bases at J, with 10 bases in the middle. The CDR3 is 14 residues long. The V gene's germline CDR1 is MGHDK and CDR2 SYGVNS. CDR3 DNA: TGTGCCAGCAGTGAATCAGGCAGGGGCTACGAGCAGTACTTC. Amino acids: CASSESGRGYEQYF.

The chain carries TRBV15 and TRBJ1-4, with 7 bases fitting TRBD1. CDR3 length equals 15 residues. Germline V gene data show CDR1 as LNHNV and CDR2 as YYDKDF (reference sequence). Losses at the gene ends were 8 bases for V and 3 bases for J; bases not matched to a gene: 9. The CDR3 reads CATGTGTGANEKLFF. CDR3 bases: TGTGCCACCGGCACGGGAACAGGGGCTAATGAAAAACTGTTTTTT.

J is TRBJ2-1 and V is TRBV9, with 12 positions matching TRBD2. Germline V gives CDR1 SGDLS, CDR2 YYNGEE. This CDR3 has 16 residues. V dropped 0 bases and J dropped 6; count of bases not matched to a gene: 4. The CDR3 coding sequence is TGTGCCAGCAGCGTAGAAGCTAGCGGGAGGGGCAATGAGCAGTTCTTC. This codes for CASSVEASGRGNEQFF.

This chain uses TRBV19 with TRBJ1-2, with D maybe TRBD1 (6 bases). V was cut by 8 bases and J by 7 bases, with 11 bases left in between. The CDR3 length is 11 residues. Germline assignment: CDR1 LNHDA and CDR2 SQIVND (reference sequence). The DNA of the CDR3 is TGTGCCAGTGAACAGGGTTCTGGCTACACCTTC. It is translated as CASEQGSGYTF. Filled out from reference TRBV19 and TRBJ1-2, the complete variable domain reads DGGITQSPKYLFRKEGQNVTLSCEQNLNHDAMYWYRQDPGQGLRLIYYSQIVNDFQKGDIAEGYSVSREKKESFPLTVTSAQKNPTAFYLCASEQGSGYTFGSGTRLTVV.

The chain is built from TRBV15 and TRBJ1-1, with D uncertain. V shed 5 bases and J shed 1 base, with 14 bases lying between them. The CDR3 contains 15 residues. From germline, CDR1 is LNHNV and CDR2 YYDKDF (reference sequence). The CDR3 region is CATSESTTRNTEAFF. CDR3 coding DNA: TGTGCCACCAGCGAAAGTACCACTAGGAACACTGAAGCTTTCTTT. Together with reference TRBV15 and TRBJ1-1, the CDR3 gives the full variable domain: DAMVIQNPRYQVTQFGKPVTLSCSQTLNHNVMYWYQQKSSQAPKLLFHYYDKDFNNEADTPDNFQSRRPNTSFCFLDIRSPGLGDTAMYLCATSESTTRNTEAFFGQGTRLTVV.

This chain joins TRBV30 and TRBJ1-1; D possibly corresponds to TRBD1 (5 bases). CDR3 length: 14 amino acids. V lost 0 bases to trimming and J lost 2 bases, with 10 bases between them. Germline loops: CDR1 GTSNPN, CDR2 SVGIG (reference sequence). The CDR3 region has the DNA TGTGCCTGGAGTGTTTGGGGGGTCAACACTGAAGCTTTCTTT. It translates to CAWSVWGVNTEAFF.

The rearrangement joins TRBV20-1 to TRBJ2-7; possible D gene TRBD2, 6 bases. The length of the CDR3 is 11 residues. Trimming took 1 base from V and 10 from J, leaving 11 bases between them. The germline CDR1 and CDR2 sequences are DFQATT and SNEGSKA (reference sequence). The CDR3 DNA is TGCAGTGCTAGAGGGAGGGCTTCCCAGTACTTC. This gives the protein CSARGRASQYF.

The rearrangement uses TRBV2 and TRBJ2-7; 7 nucleotides line up with TRBD1. Germline V gene lookup returns CDR1 SNHLY and CDR2 FYNNEI. V shed 1 base and J 4 bases; nucleotides not matched to a gene: 1. The CDR3 totals 13 residues. The CDR3 spells CASSEVRGYEQYF. The CDR3 nucleotides are TGTGCCAGCAGTGAAGTCAGGGGGTACGAGCAGTACTTC.

The chain carries TRBV29-1 and TRBJ2-2, with 7 bases that match TRBD2. Germline loops: CDR1 SQVTM, CDR2 ANQGSEA. The CDR3 contains 14 residues. J gave up 3 bases and V 4 bases, and 5 bases lay outside the gene matches. The CDR3 bases are TGCAGCGTTGGCTCCCTAGCGGACACCGGGGAGCTGTTTTTT. Amino acids: CSVGSLADTGELFF.